Each of the 21 T cell receptor beta chains below was sequenced from the same sample in a study of Graves' ophthalmopathy and Graves' hyperthyroidism. RNA transcripts were the source from which TCR beta CDR3 regions were amplified. Investigators did first-round RT-PCR with HTBI primers, then second-round multiplex PCR. One entry per CDR3 protein results from TCRdb running MiXCR on the multiplex PCR reads. Here the sample spans approximately 540,000 distinct CDR3 sequences, approximately 35% being singletons. The source material was peripheral blood or thyroid tissue (not recorded which). The receptors shown here come from an adult man with Graves' hyperthyroidism.

This clonotype was detected only once. The chain couples TRBV20-1 to TRBJ1-6, with D uncertain. This CDR3 contains 13 residues. Germline V gene sequence: CDR1 DFQATT, CDR2 SNEGSKA (reference sequence). V was shortened by 0 bases and J by 5 bases, with 5 bases between the two germline ends. CDR3: CSARDGHNSPLHF. The CDR3 DNA reads TGCAGTGCTAGAGATGGACATAATTCACCCCTCCACTTT.

This clonotype came up many times. The rearrangement joins TRBV12-3 or TRBV12-4 to TRBJ1-1; possible D gene TRBD1, 6 bases. Between the trimmed V and J ends, which lost 6 bases and 2 bases, there was a span of 16 bases. The CDR3 loop spans 15 amino acids. In DNA, the CDR3 is TGTGCCAGCAGCCCGTACAGGGAAGGAAACACTGAAGCTTTCTTT. Translating it yields CASSPYREGNTEAFF.

There are a few counts of this clonotype. This chain connects TRBV2 to TRBJ2-7; D gene ambiguous. CDR1 is SNHLY and CDR2 is FYNNEI in the germline V gene. The CDR3 extends over 14 amino acids. V shed 0 bases and J shed 3 bases, with 9 bases lying between them. CDR3 region: CASSEAWTGYEQYF. The DNA for the CDR3 is TGTGCCAGCAGTGAAGCATGGACGGGCTACGAGCAGTACTTC.

This chain joins TRBV7-8 and TRBJ2-5; 15 bases are shared with TRBD2. Looked up from germline, CDR1 is SGHVS and CDR2 is FQNEAQ. Germline trimming cut 4 bases from V and 4 bases from J; bases unmatched to any gene: 7. The length of the CDR3 is 17 residues. The CDR3, as DNA: TGTGCCAGCAGCTCCCGGACTAGCGGGAGGGCCACAGAGACCCAGTACTTC. Translating gives CASSSRTSGRATETQYF.

V and J are TRBV15 and TRBJ1-1; D is possibly TRBD1 (5 bases). The germline CDR1 and CDR2 sequences are LNHNV and YYDKDF (reference sequence). The V end was cut by 5 bases, the J end by 5 bases, with 15 bases between. The CDR3 spans 14 residues. CDR3 in amino acids: CATSLAFRDTEAFF. Here the CDR3 DNA reads TGTGCCACCAGCTTGGCGTTCAGGGATACTGAAGCTTTCTTT.

Remarks on this clonotype: This may be a read error, as it is one base from a much larger clone. This rearrangement joins TRBV12-3 or TRBV12-4 to TRBJ1-3, with D perhaps matching TRBD1 (6 bases). The CDR3 runs 12 residues. The CDR3 spells CASATGGNTIHF. CDR3 nucleotide sequence: TGTGCCAGCGCGACAGGTGGAAACACCATACATTTT.

V usage is TRBV7-2 and J usage is TRBJ1-2; TRBD1 agrees at 10 bases. The CDR3 has 16 residues. Germline assignment: CDR1 SGHTA and CDR2 FQGNSA. The trim removed 3 bases at V and 6 bases at J, leaving 10 bases unmatched. The CDR3, as DNA: TGTGCCAGCAGCTTTTCCGGGACAGGGGCGCGGAATGGCTACACCTTC. It encodes CASSFSGTGARNGYTF.

V gene TRBV5-1 combines with J gene TRBJ2-3; D ambiguous. The germline V gene encodes CDR1 SGHRS and CDR2 YFSETQ. The CDR3 covers 15 residues. The V end lost 0 bases, the J end lost 2 bases, and 10 bases lay between the germline ends. CDR3 protein: CASSLGWSPTDTQYF. Here the CDR3 DNA reads TGCGCCAGCAGCTTGGGCTGGAGCCCCACAGATACGCAGTATTTT.

The table lists this clonotype with a count of one. Since a much larger clone is just one base distant, this may be a read error. The chain couples TRBV12-3 or TRBV12-4 to TRBJ1-5; D is ambiguous. CDR3 size: 13 residues. The CDR3 is CTSSLSSGQPQHF. The CDR3 nucleotides are TGTACCAGCAGTTTAAGTAGTGGTCAGCCCCAGCATTTT.

The genes are TRBV29-1 and TRBJ2-7; 8 bases are a match to TRBD1. This CDR3 spans 13 amino acids. Germline assignment: CDR1 SQVTM and CDR2 ANQGSEA. The V segment lost 5 bases and the J segment 0 bases; nucleotides outside the gene matches: 3. CDR3 amino acids: CSVFTGGSYEQYF. The CDR3 DNA is TGCAGCGTTTTTACAGGGGGCTCCTACGAGCAGTACTTC.

The chain recombines TRBV19 with TRBJ2-7; unclear D gene. V lost 0 bases to trimming and J lost 7 bases, with 10 bases between them. This CDR3 contains 13 residues. The germline CDR1 and CDR2 sequences are LNHDA and SQIVND (reference sequence). The DNA of the CDR3 is TGTGCCAGTAGTATAGATTGGGTATCTGAGCAGTACTTC. Translated: CASSIDWVSEQYF.

The chain carries TRBV7-3 and TRBJ1-5, with TRBD1 identical over 11 bases. In germline, CDR1 is SGHTA, CDR2 FQGTGA. The junction had 1 base not matched to a gene; V was cut back by 0 bases and J by 6 bases. The CDR3 extends over 15 amino acids. The CDR3 spells CASSLTDRGLQPQHF. Here the CDR3 DNA reads TGTGCCAGCAGCTTAACGGACAGGGGGCTTCAGCCCCAGCATTTT.

The chain is built from TRBV27 and TRBJ1-5, with D possibly matching TRBD1 (5 bases). V was shortened by 5 bases and J by 4 bases, with 12 bases between the two germline ends. CDR1 is MNHEY and CDR2 is SMNVEV in the germline V gene (reference sequence). This CDR3 region has 14 residues. In nucleotides, the CDR3 is TGTGCCAGCAGTAGGGGTGTGGGGAATCAGCCCCAGCATTTT. Amino acid sequence: CASSRGVGNQPQHF.

The genes are TRBV3-1 and TRBJ2-7, with D possibly being TRBD2 (6 bases). The CDR3 sequence is 15 residues long. Per germline, CDR1 LGHDT and CDR2 YNNKEL (reference sequence). Trimming shortened V by 4 bases and J by 3 bases, and 16 bases separated the two germline ends. Written as DNA, the CDR3 is TGTGCCAGCAGCCTTGGCCCGGGGGTAGGCTACGAGCAGTACTTC. This sequence encodes CASSLGPGVGYEQYF.

The sample holds many counts of this clonotype. This sequence may be a read error, since a much larger clone differs from it by one base. This chain links TRBV10-3 with TRBJ2-5; D tentatively fits TRBD1 or TRBD2 (5 bases each). The V end lost 6 bases, the J end lost 2 bases, and 10 bases lay between the germline ends. The V gene's germline CDR1 is ENHRY and CDR2 SYGVKD. This CDR3 has 13 amino acids. This chain's CDR3 is CAIRGDPQETQYF. CDR3 nucleotides: TGTGCCATCAGGGGGGACCCACAAGAGACCCAGTACTTC.

This rearrangement joins TRBV6-5 to TRBJ1-5; 7 bases are a match to TRBD1. J lost 14 bases, V lost 5 bases, and 15 bases had no gene match. Germline V CDR1 and CDR2: MNHEY, SVGAGI. The CDR3 loop spans 14 amino acids. The CDR3 sequence is CASSDDGGGSGEHF. The CDR3 nucleotides read TGTGCCAGCAGTGATGACGGAGGGGGCTCTGGCGAGCATTTT.

This clonotype was recorded at least ten times. The CDR3 DNA follows: TGTGCCAGCAGCCAAGGGCCCGCTTCTAACACCGGGGAGCTGTTTTTT. This codes for CASSQGPASNTGELFF. The chain has TRBV14 and TRBJ2-2, with no clear D. The CDR3 has 16 amino acids. Trimming left V 1 base short and J 2 bases short, with 11 bases between. In germline, CDR1 is SGHDN, CDR2 FVKESK.

This clonotype appeared many times. The rearrangement links TRBV5-1 to TRBJ2-6, with 10 bases lining up with TRBD1. Unmatched junction bases numbered 5, after V lost 8 bases and J lost 6 bases. Germline loops: CDR1 SGHRS, CDR2 YFSETQ. The CDR3 has 14 amino acids. The CDR3 DNA follows: TGCGCCAGTACGACAGGGGGCCTGGCCAACGTCCTGACTTTC. It codes for CASTTGGLANVLTF.

A few counts support this clonotype. The chain combines TRBV12-3 or TRBV12-4 with TRBJ1-1, with D possibly being TRBD1 (6 bases). Deletions cut 3 bases from V and 0 bases from J, with 14 bases between. The CDR3 covers 16 residues. The CDR3: CASSLGHAVMNTEAFF. The DNA for the CDR3 is TGTGCCAGCAGTTTGGGACATGCAGTGATGAACACTGAAGCTTTCTTT.

J is TRBJ2-7 and V is TRBV20-1, with D perhaps matching TRBD2 (6 bases). This CDR3 has 14 amino acids. The germline gives CDR1 DFQATT, CDR2 SNEGSKA (reference sequence). V was clipped by 2 bases and J by 9 bases, with 20 bases between them. The CDR3 DNA sequence: TGCAGTGCTAGATGGGGCGGGACCACAGATACGCAGTACTTC. The encoded protein is CSARWGGTTDTQYF.

V gene TRBV7-2 combines with J gene TRBJ1-5; D gene unclear. The CDR3 contains 20 residues. The germline V gene has CDR1 SGHTA and CDR2 FQGNSA. V lost 4 bases to trimming and J lost 0 bases, with 25 bases between them. CDR3 nucleotides: TGTGCCAGCAGCTCGAGGGTGCCGGGCGCGAGGGAAGATAGCAATCAGCCCCAGCATTTT. Protein: CASSSRVPGAREDSNQPQHF.